The rows below give T cell receptor beta chains drawn from one sample of a study of blood T cell repertoires in COVID-19. Method: immunoSEQ multiplex PCR; TCRdb's copy keeps in-frame clones and lacks some. In the table there are fewer than 250,000 clones, 87% of which are singletons. Sequenced: PBMCs or T cells enriched from blood (not recorded which). All receptors derive from a woman aged 30 to 39 with acute COVID-19. Each CDR3 is given with its conserved first and last residue. D genes are given only for firm matches. Clone sizes are given selectively: once, few, many, or a class where the clone is expanded.

TRBJ2-1 TRBD2 . TRBV2 CASSATSGQAGEQFF TGTGCCAGCAGCGCCACTAGCGGGCAAGCCGGTGAGCAGTTCTTC
TRBJ2-7 TRBD2 . TRBV7-9 CASSLGLAGKGSSYEQYF TGTGCCAGCAGCTTAGGACTAGCGGGAAAAGGGAGCTCCTACGAGCAGTACTTC
TRBJ1-2 . . TRBV16 CASSQSRGTHGYTF TGTGCCAGCAGCCAGAGTAGGGGGACCCATGGCTACACCTTC
TRBJ2-7 TRBD2 . TRBV19 CASSIATGGYEQYF TGTGCCAGTAGTATTGCAACGGGAGGCTACGAGCAGTACTTC
TRBJ2-3 TRBD2 . TRBV7-6 CASSLAILAGGRADTQYF TGTGCCAGCAGCTTAGCCATATTAGCGGGGGGTCGGGCAGATACGCAGTATTTT
TRBJ2-5 . . TRBV3-1/TRBV3-2 CASSQDFAGQETQYF TGTGCCAGCAGCCAAGATTTTGCCGGCCAAGAGACCCAGTACTTC
TRBJ1-1 TRBD1 . TRBV27 CASSLLQGALEAFF TGTGCCAGCAGTTTACTCCAGGGGGCTCTTGAAGCTTTCTTT
TRBJ1-1 TRBD1 once TRBV19 CASNHRDSYTEAFF TGTGCCAGTAATCACCGGGACAGTTACACTGAAGCTTTCTTT
TRBJ1-5 TRBD1 . TRBV27 CASRTSGTGWNQPQHF TGTGCCAGCAGAACCTCCGGGACAGGGTGGAATCAGCCCCAGCATTTT
TRBJ1-6 . once TRBV4-1 CASSQDGAGVYNSPLHF TGCGCCAGCAGCCAAGATGGGGCAGGGGTCTATAATTCACCCCTCCACTTT
TRBJ1-3 . . TRBV29-1 CSASPEAGNTIYF TGCAGCGCCTCCCCGGAGGCTGGAAACACCATATATTTT
TRBJ2-1 TRBD2 . TRBV4-1 CASSGGLGTSGNNEQFF TGCGCCAGCAGCGGGGGCCTAGGGACTAGCGGTAACAATGAGCAGTTCTTC
TRBJ2-4 TRBD2 . TRBV13 CASTLRGGGGAKNIQYF TGTGCCAGCACCCTTCGGGGCGGGGGAGGGGCCAAAAACATTCAGTACTTC
TRBJ2-5 . . TRBV5-6 CASSSTYQETQYF TGTGCCAGCAGCTCCACTTACCAAGAGACCCAGTACTTC
TRBJ2-7 TRBD1 . TRBV5-1 CASSPSGTGVYEQYF TGCGCCAGCAGCCCCTCGGGGACAGGGGTCTACGAGCAGTACTTC
TRBJ2-7 TRBD1 few TRBV28 CASRVGQGYEQYF TGTGCCAGCAGAGTGGGACAGGGATACGAGCAGTACTTC
TRBJ2-1 . . TRBV11-3 CASSSGQLRNEQFF TGTGCCAGCAGCTCCGGACAGTTACGCAATGAGCAGTTCTTC
TRBJ1-5 TRBD1 . TRBV15 CATAFGTVGGFRNQPQHF TGTGCCACCGCCTTTGGGACAGTGGGTGGTTTTAGGAATCAGCCCCAGCATTTT
TRBJ1-1 TRBD1 . TRBV2 CASSLGVPGQGAPEAFF TGTGCCAGCAGTCTAGGGGTACCGGGACAGGGAGCTCCTGAAGCTTTCTTT
TRBJ1-2 TRBD1 . TRBV18 CASSPPVGSGQGYGYTF TGTGCCAGCTCACCACCGGTGGGCTCGGGACAGGGCTATGGCTACACCTTC
TRBJ1-6 . many TRBV19 CASSIGTNNSPLHF TGTGCCAGTAGTATAGGGACAAATAATTCACCCCTCCACTTT
TRBJ1-5 . once TRBV4-2 CASSQGGVQPQHF TGTGCCAGCAGCCAAGGGGGGGTCCAGCCCCAGCATTTT
TRBJ1-1 . many TRBV6-5 CASSYSGGPEAFF TGTGCCAGCAGTTACTCGGGGGGTCCTGAAGCTTTCTTT
TRBJ1-2 . few TRBV3-1/TRBV3-2 CASSQGTDYGYTF TGTGCCAGCAGCCAAGGGACAGACTATGGCTACACCTTC
TRBJ2-7 . . TRBV6-5 CASSYSTRSSEQYF TGTGCCAGCAGTTACTCTACCCGATCCAGCGAGCAGTACTTC
TRBJ1-2 . . TRBV5-4 CASSFGSNLGYTF TGTGCCAGCAGCTTCGGGAGCAACCTAGGCTACACCTTC
TRBJ2-2 . . TRBV19 CASRQSPNTGELFF TGTGCCAGTCGACAGTCCCCGAACACCGGGGAGCTGTTTTTT
TRBJ1-5 TRBD1 . TRBV7-9 CASSVFRGTENLQPQHF TGTGCCAGCAGCGTCTTCCGGGGGACAGAGAATCTCCAGCCCCAGCATTTT
TRBJ2-7 . few TRBV4-1 CASSLRQEHYEQYF TGCGCCAGCAGCCTAAGACAGGAACACTACGAGCAGTACTTC
TRBJ2-7 . . TRBV6-2/TRBV6-3 CASSPPPGARKGRYEQYF TGTGCCAGCAGTCCCCCCCCGGGAGCCCGTAAGGGTAGGTACGAGCAGTACTTC
TRBJ1-1 TRBD1 . TRBV7-2 CASSPRTGFYTEAFF TGTGCCAGCAGCCCCCGGACAGGGTTCTACACTGAAGCTTTCTTT
TRBJ2-1 . . TRBV6-1 CASSERWSGFYNEQFF TGTGCCAGCAGTGAAAGGTGGAGCGGTTTCTACAATGAGCAGTTCTTC
TRBJ1-5 . . TRBV12-3/TRBV12-4 CASSQGQGQPQHF TGTGCCAGCAGCCAGGGGCAGGGTCAGCCCCAGCATTTT
TRBJ1-2 . once TRBV5-1 CASSIGAGANYGYTF TGCGCCAGCAGTATAGGGGCGGGGGCTAACTATGGCTACACCTTC
TRBJ1-5 . . TRBV30 CAWSVEGVSNQPQHF TGTGCCTGGAGTGTTGAAGGGGTTAGCAATCAGCCCCAGCATTTT
TRBJ1-1 . . TRBV7-2 CASSFIPGNTEAFF TGTGCCAGCAGCTTTATCCCAGGGAACACTGAAGCTTTCTTT
TRBJ1-6 . . TRBV27 CASSLTVFNSPLHF TGTGCCAGCAGTTTAACGGTCTTTAATTCACCCCTCCACTTT
TRBJ1-2 . . TRBV24-1 CATSDLDGDGYTF TGTGCCACCAGTGATTTGGACGGGGATGGCTACACCTTC
TRBJ2-7 TRBD1 . TRBV5-5 CASSPEDRRHYEQYF TGTGCCAGCAGCCCTGAGGACAGGAGGCACTACGAGCAGTACTTC
TRBJ2-7 TRBD1 . TRBV28 CASRPDRGPWYEQYF TGTGCCAGCAGGCCGGACAGGGGGCCCTGGTACGAGCAGTACTTC
TRBJ1-4 . . TRBV5-6 CASSPGVLRNEKLFF TGTGCCAGCAGCCCAGGGGTCTTACGGAATGAAAAACTGTTTTTT
TRBJ1-2 TRBD1 . TRBV19 CASSDTHRGLYGYTF TGTGCCAGTAGTGACACACACAGGGGTCTATATGGCTACACCTTC
TRBJ2-3 . . TRBV5-1 CASWGGQGRNADTQYF TGCGCCAGCTGGGGTGGCCAGGGCCGTAACGCAGATACGCAGTATTTT
TRBJ1-2 TRBD1 . TRBV4-1 CASSQELGQGVFLGYTF TGCGCCAGCAGCCAAGAACTCGGACAGGGGGTTTTCTTAGGCTACACCTTC
TRBJ2-1 TRBD2 . TRBV7-2 CASSLWTSGGGDEQFF TGTGCCAGCAGCTTATGGACTAGCGGGGGGGGAGATGAGCAGTTCTTC
TRBJ2-2 . few TRBV18 CASSPSAGADTGELFF TGTGCCAGCTCGCCCTCGGCAGGGGCGGACACCGGGGAGCTGTTTTTT
TRBJ2-5 . once TRBV12-3/TRBV12-4 CASSLGASETQYF TGTGCCAGCAGTTTAGGCGCGAGCGAGACCCAGTACTTC
TRBJ2-3 . . TRBV7-8 CASSQGYDTQYF TGTGCCAGCAGCCAGGGGTATGATACGCAGTATTTT